The 30 T cell receptor beta chains below come from one sample, sequenced in a study of cytomegalovirus exposure and HLA in healthy donors. The PCR contained 60 Vbeta and 13 Jbeta primers. The method was immunoSEQ multiplex PCR; TCRdb's version includes in-frame clones alone and lacks a portion of them. The repertoire consists of 95,000 to 150,000 clones, with 60% to 85% occurring once and the leading ten covering about 2.5%. The specimen was PBMCs. These receptors originate from a woman between 40 and 50 years old in good health and CMV-seropositive.

The J gene is TRBJ1-2, the V gene TRBV7-9; D remains unclear. V gave up 2 bases and J gave up 0 bases, with 19 bases separating them. CDR3 size: 18 residues. CDR1 and CDR2 from the germline V gene are SEHNR and FQNEAQ (reference sequence). The CDR3: CASSLNWADLTSNYGYTF. The CDR3 nucleotides read TGTGCCAGCAGCTTAAATTGGGCAGATCTCACCTCTAACTATGGCTACACCTTC.

Details on this clone: At one of its ends the junction is not consistent with the germline gene, which may arise from a read error. J is TRBJ1-5 and V is TRBV10-2; D may be TRBD1 (5 bases). Germline assignment: CDR1 WSHSY and CDR2 SAAADI. This CDR3 is 15 amino acids long. CDR3 nucleotides: TGCGCCAGCAGTCCCGACAGACAGCGCAATGAGCCCCAGCATTTT. This encodes CASSPDRQRNEPQHF.

The gene calls are TRBV11-3 and TRBJ2-5, with a possible D match to TRBD2 (5 bases). The CDR3 covers 12 residues. Germline CDR1 and CDR2: SGHNT and YENEEA. Between the trimmed V and J ends, which lost 5 bases and 5 bases, there was a span of 9 bases. The CDR3 loop reads CASSAGGETQYF. CDR3 DNA sequence: TGTGCCAGCAGCGCCGGCGGGGAGACCCAGTACTTC.

The genes are TRBV29-1 and TRBJ2-3; TRBD2 aligns across 8 bases. V lost 7 bases and J lost 6; bases outside the gene matches: 12. This CDR3 has 14 amino acids. Germline CDR1 is SQVTM and CDR2 is ANQGSEA. In DNA form, the CDR3 reads TGCAGCGCTGCTCCGGGACTAGATTACGATACGCAGTATTTT. Encoded protein: CSAAPGLDYDTQYF.

The V gene is TRBV7-2, the J gene TRBJ2-5, with 7 bases matching TRBD1. The V and J ends lost 1 base and 5 bases, in that order; junction bases with no gene match: 7. Germline CDR1 reads SGHTA; CDR2 reads FQGNSA. The CDR3 spans 15 residues. Here the CDR3 DNA reads TGTGCCAGCAGCTTAGGTGCACGGGGACAGGAGACCCAGTACTTC. It codes for CASSLGARGQETQYF.

The chain combines TRBV5-1 with TRBJ1-4; D remains ambiguous. CDR3 length: 14 residues. Deletions cut 0 bases from V and 8 bases from J, with 11 bases between. The germline CDR1 and CDR2 sequences are SGHRS and YFSETQ. CDR3 region: CASSLGREGEKLFF. The CDR3 DNA reads TGCGCCAGCAGCTTGGGACGGGAAGGGGAAAAACTGTTTTTT.

The chain combines TRBV19 with TRBJ1-2; 7 bases fit TRBD1. The CDR3 has 13 residues. The V segment lost 5 bases and the J segment 3 bases; nucleotides outside the gene matches: 3. Germline V gives CDR1 LNHDA, CDR2 SQIVND (reference sequence). CDR3 in DNA: TGTGCCAGTAGTCCGACAGGGCACTATGGCTACACCTTC. It encodes CASSPTGHYGYTF.

The J gene is TRBJ1-5, the V gene TRBV2; D ambiguous. The V end lost 3 bases, the J end lost 6 bases, and 12 bases lay between the germline ends. CDR3 length: 14 residues. Germline V lookup: CDR1 SNHLY, CDR2 FYNNEI. The CDR3 loop is CASSDMSLGQPQHF. The DNA for the CDR3 is TGTGCCAGCAGTGATATGTCCCTCGGTCAGCCCCAGCATTTT.

This chain links TRBV18 with TRBJ1-1; 9 positions match TRBD1. The germline V gene encodes CDR1 KGHSH and CDR2 LQKENI. The CDR3 consists of 14 residues. After removal of 3 bases from V and 2 bases from J, the junction contained 1 base not matched to a gene. The CDR3 loop is CASSPDRGNTEAFF. The CDR3 DNA reads TGTGCCAGCTCACCGGACAGGGGCAACACTGAAGCTTTCTTT.

The rearrangement links TRBV6-5 to TRBJ2-1, with 8 bases matching TRBD1. The germline gives CDR1 MNHEY, CDR2 SVGAGI. This CDR3 has 15 amino acids. V lost 6 bases to trimming and J lost 4 bases; unmatched junction nucleotides: 8. CDR3 sequence: CASSSGQGPYNEQFF. In DNA, the CDR3 is TGTGCCAGCAGCTCAGGACAGGGCCCTTACAATGAGCAGTTCTTC.

V is TRBV7-9 and J is TRBJ2-3; TRBD1 might be the D (6 bases). Germline V CDR1 and CDR2: SEHNR, FQNEAQ (reference sequence). V was shortened by 1 base and J by 5 bases, with 10 bases between the two germline ends. The CDR3 extends over 14 amino acids. The DNA for the CDR3 is TGTGCCAGCAGCTTAGTACAGGGAGAAGATACGCAGTATTTT. Translated: CASSLVQGEDTQYF.

The genes are TRBV5-4 and TRBJ1-2, with 9 bases identical to TRBD1. The V gene's germline CDR1 is SGHNT and CDR2 YYREEE (reference sequence). The CDR3 extends over 15 amino acids. Trimming removed 2 bases from V and 0 bases from J; junction bases left unmatched: 2. The CDR3 DNA is TGTGCCAGCAGCTTCCGGGACAGGGCTAACTATGGCTACACCTTC. Amino acids: CASSFRDRANYGYTF.

This clone has only a few counts. This sequence joins TRBV27 and TRBJ1-2; 9 bases are shared with TRBD1. Per the germline V gene, CDR1 is MNHEY and CDR2 is SMNVEV (reference sequence). V lost 5 bases and J lost 8; bases outside the gene matches: 9. The CDR3 spans 14 residues. The CDR3 nucleotides read TGTGCCAGCAGTCTAAGACAGGGGGTTGACGGCTACACCTTC. This translates into CASSLRQGVDGYTF.

V is TRBV30 and J is TRBJ1-2; D is undetermined. This CDR3 is built from 12 residues. The V and J ends lost 4 bases and 8 bases respectively, with 14 bases between them. Germline CDR1 GTSNPN, CDR2 SVGIG (reference sequence). The CDR3 region has the DNA TGTGCCTGGAACCCCGCCGGGAGGGGCTACACCTTC. Protein product: CAWNPAGRGYTF.

This rearrangement joins TRBV5-4 to TRBJ2-7; 7 nucleotides match TRBD1. The J segment lost 0 bases and the V segment lost 0 bases, leaving 6 bases of the junction unmatched. Germline V lookup: CDR1 SGHNT, CDR2 YYREEE (reference sequence). This CDR3 spans 16 amino acids. CDR3 nucleotide sequence: TGTGCCAGCAGCTTGGGGACAGGAAGGGGCTCCTACGAGCAGTACTTC. It translates to CASSLGTGRGSYEQYF.

The chain recombines TRBV7-9 with TRBJ1-4, with TRBD1 as a possible D gene (6 bases). The CDR3 covers 12 residues. Deletions cut 5 bases from V and 8 bases from J, with 9 bases between. CDR1 SEHNR and CDR2 FQNEAQ come from the germline V gene (reference sequence). The CDR3 DNA is TGTGCCAGCAGCCCCGGACAGGAAAAACTGTTTTTT. Translated, it gives CASSPGQEKLFF. The complete variable domain, with remaining parts taken from reference TRBV7-9 and TRBJ1-4, reads DTGVSQNPRHKITKRGQNVTFRCDPISEHNRLYWYRQTLGQGPEFLTYFQNEAQLEKSRLLSDRFSAERPKGSFSTLEIQRTEQGDSAMYLCASSPGQEKLFFGSGTQLSVL.

This clone was counted once. The chain has TRBV2 and TRBJ1-5; D perhaps matches TRBD1 (6 bases). CDR1 and CDR2 from the germline V gene are SNHLY and FYNNEI. The CDR3 is 12 residues long. V lost 8 bases and J 2 bases, leaving 7 bases between the germline ends. The CDR3 coding sequence is TGTGCCAGCCGGACAGGCAATCAGCCCCAGCATTTT. Amino acid sequence: CASRTGNQPQHF.

This chain connects TRBV4-1 to TRBJ1-1; a weak D match, TRBD1 (5 bases). The V end was cut by 1 base, the J end by 2 bases, with 11 bases between. Germline V gene data show CDR1 as MGHRA and CDR2 as YSYEKL. The CDR3 totals 15 residues. CDR3 protein: CASSQAETVNTEAFF. CDR3 DNA: TGCGCCAGCAGCCAAGCGGAGACAGTAAACACTGAAGCTTTCTTT.

This clone was recorded only once. V is TRBV9 and J is TRBJ2-1; 10 bases line up with TRBD1. Germline V gene sequence: CDR1 SGDLS, CDR2 YYNGEE. With V trimmed by 4 bases and J by 6 bases, 10 bases remained unmatched. The CDR3 is 16 residues long. The CDR3 nucleotides read TGTGCCAGCAGCCCCTCCGGGACAGGGGTAGGCAATGAGCAGTTCTTC. Translated: CASSPSGTGVGNEQFF. Together with reference TRBV9 and TRBJ2-1, the CDR3 gives the full variable domain: DSGVTQTPKHLITATGQRVTLRCSPRSGDLSVYWYQQSLDQGLQFLIQYYNGEERAKGNILERFSAQQFPDLHSELNLSSLELGDSALYFCASSPSGTGVGNEQFFGPGTRLTVL.

V is TRBV29-1 and J is TRBJ2-2, with TRBD1 as a possible D gene (6 bases). The CDR3 sequence is 16 residues long. CDR1 SQVTM and CDR2 ANQGSEA come from the germline V gene. The V end was cut by 1 base, the J end by 1 base, with 13 bases between. This CDR3 is CSVEVPGRGNTGELFF. The CDR3 DNA reads TGCAGCGTTGAAGTTCCCGGCAGGGGGAACACCGGGGAGCTGTTTTTT.

This chain connects TRBV7-8 to TRBJ2-1; D remains ambiguous. Germline assignment: CDR1 SGHVS and CDR2 FQNEAQ. The CDR3 has 14 residues. Trimming left V 1 base short and J 8 bases short, with 12 bases between. CDR3 bases: TGTGCCAGCAGCTTAGACTTCGCCATCGATGAGCAGTTCTTC. Its protein is CASSLDFAIDEQFF.

This clone has a single count. The chain uses TRBV16 and TRBJ2-1; 9 bases agree with TRBD1. V shed 5 bases, J shed 7 bases, and the junction held 12 bases outside the gene matches. This CDR3 comprises 16 residues. The germline gives CDR1 KGHSY, CDR2 FQNENV. The CDR3 DNA reads TGTGCCAGCAGCGGTGTGAGGGACAGGGTTTCTAATGAGCAGTTCTTC. Encoded protein: CASSGVRDRVSNEQFF.

This chain uses TRBV4-2 with TRBJ2-2; weak D call: TRBD2 (6 bases). This CDR3 has 14 residues. V was pared by 6 bases and J by 3 bases, with 11 bases between. The germline V gene encodes CDR1 LGHNA and CDR2 YNFKEQ. Written as DNA, the CDR3 is TGTGCCAGCAGTCGGCGGGACGACACCGGGGAGCTGTTTTTT. Translated: CASSRRDDTGELFF.

This CDR3 is CASSTRYRPSASGANVLTF. Written as DNA, the CDR3 is TGTGCCAGTAGTACCCGGTACAGGCCTTCTGCGTCTGGGGCCAACGTCCTGACTTTC. The J gene is TRBJ2-6, the V gene TRBV19, with D possibly TRBD1 on 5 matching bases. CDR3 size: 19 residues. The germline V gene has CDR1 LNHDA and CDR2 SQIVND (reference sequence). Between the trimmed V and J ends, which lost 4 bases and 1 base, there was a span of 20 bases.

The chain couples TRBV5-4 to TRBJ1-2; D gene ambiguous. In germline, CDR1 is SGHNT, CDR2 YYREEE (reference sequence). Trimming took 0 bases from V and 8 from J, leaving 5 bases between them. The CDR3 covers 11 residues. The CDR3 DNA is TGTGCCAGCAGCTTGGGCGGAGGCTACACCTTC. Amino acid sequence: CASSLGGGYTF.

J is TRBJ1-1 and V is TRBV4-3; 9 bases agree with TRBD1. The CDR3 extends over 15 amino acids. With V trimmed by 5 bases and J by 3 bases, 7 bases remained unmatched. Germline V gene data show CDR1 as LGHNA and CDR2 as YSLEER. The CDR3 bases are TGCGCCAGCAGCTTTCGACAGGGGGTGGACACTGAAGCTTTCTTT. Translation gives CASSFRQGVDTEAFF.

V usage is TRBV29-1 and J usage is TRBJ1-2; 7 nucleotides match TRBD1. CDR1 is SQVTM, CDR2 ANQGSEA, per germline. The CDR3 length is 13 residues. J was trimmed by 5 bases and V by 4 bases; bases with no gene match: 7. CDR3 amino acids: CSVGQGDRYGYTF. DNA of the CDR3: TGCAGCGTTGGGCAGGGGGATCGGTATGGCTACACCTTC.

This clone was counted once. The rearrangement joins TRBV19 to TRBJ1-6; D may be TRBD1 (5 bases). CDR3 length: 13 residues. V lost 7 bases and J 5 bases, leaving 9 bases between the germline ends. The germline CDR1 and CDR2 sequences are LNHDA and SQIVND (reference sequence). The CDR3 protein is CASTQTDNSPLHF. CDR3 DNA: TGTGCCAGTACGCAGACAGATAATTCACCCCTCCACTTT.

This chain links TRBV5-5 with TRBJ1-5; TRBD1 matches 8 bases. The CDR3 sequence is 16 residues long. The V segment lost 5 bases and the J segment 1 base; nucleotides outside the gene matches: 8. The germline CDR1 and CDR2 sequences are SGHKS and YYEKEE (reference sequence). The CDR3 DNA is TGTGCCAGCAGACGCATCTCAGGGGGCAGCAATCAGCCCCAGCATTTT. Translated, it gives CASRRISGGSNQPQHF.

The V and J genes are TRBV6-6 and TRBJ1-2; TRBD1 might be the D (6 bases). V dropped 5 bases and J dropped 1 base, with 14 bases sitting between them. Germline V gene sequence: CDR1 MNHNY, CDR2 SVGAGI (reference sequence). The CDR3 length is 15 residues. CDR3 in amino acids: CASSTTGGGNYGYTF. CDR3 bases: TGTGCCAGCAGTACCACTGGGGGCGGTAACTATGGCTACACCTTC.